In this sample, the clone carrying this TCR beta chain turned up a few times. The antigen remains unidentified. This sample is drawn from a study of neurological immune-mediated disorders. Study-wide results and caveats: Multiple sclerosis patients had less TCR clonal expansion than even healthy controls, unlike HTLV-1-associated myelopathy. The absence of any CDR3 amino acid sequence shared by expanded clones across subjects suggests that repertoires were private in all groups.

The CDR3 consists of 15 residues. Germline values: CDR1 SEHNR, CDR2 FQNEAQ (reference sequence). With 4 bases clipped from V and 4 bases from J, the junction kept 8 bases outside the gene matches. Time point in this sample: longitudinal time-point 2. Stored at -80 C, 2 million PBMCs were the source of the unsorted libraries. The making of cDNA relied on 5'RACE with 10-nucleotide random UMIs. One entry per CDR3 protein, called by TCRdb with MiXCR from the 5' RACE reads. The repertoire consists of approximately 85,000 distinct CDR3 sequences, with roughly an eighth occurring once and the leading ten covering roughly 4.8%.

This receptor was obtained from a female donor with HTLV-1-associated myelopathy (HAM/TSP). What was sequenced was PBMCs. This sequence joins TRBV7-9 and TRBJ2-7; 9 bases match TRBD1. CDR3 region: CASSSVQGAGYEQYF. CDR3 in DNA: TGTGCCAGCAGCTCCGTACAGGGGGCGGGGTACGAGCAGTACTTC.